This entry features one T cell receptor beta chain sequence. No cognate antigen has been identified for it. No base-level quality is on record; no much larger clone is a single base apart. Naive CD8 T cell libraries were made from roughly 21,000 to 960,000 sorted cells using 10%, 30% or 50% of purified RNA. On a BD FACSAria II, naive CD8 T cells were FACS-sorted as CD8+CD4-CCR7+CD45RA+ and collected into RLT Plus buffer. Around 10 TCR copies' worth of Jurkat RNA were spiked into roughly 19,000-1,000,000 naive CD8 T cell samples to test detection sensitivity. CD8 T cells were enriched using RosetteSep CD8+ T Cell Enrichment Cocktail and Ficoll-Paque, and the enriched cells then underwent ACK red cell lysis. The record originates from a study of molecular identifiers for immune sequencing clone quantification (dated by TCRdb to 2016 to 2019). Concerning the study at large: For a replicate experiment, RNA from approximately 20,000 or 100,000 naive CD8 T cells was divided into five aliquots, and four of the five aliquots were sequenced. CD8 T cells were used in a methods study to benchmark molecular-identifier clustering-based TCR repertoire sequencing (MIDCIRS) and TCR RNA copy counting.

CDR1 and CDR2 (KGHDR, SFDVKD) derive from the germline V gene. Its CDR3 holds 16 amino acids, cysteine through phenylalanine. The read is trimmed to its CDR3 DNA, 48 bases read in frame from base 1. Between the V and J ends, shortened by 5 bases and 4 bases respectively, the junction contains 20 bases. Preparation of the library involved PCR. TCRdb records NextSeq 500 as the sequencer. Bulk TCR libraries were made following a previously described method, with the TCR primers given in Table S5. Purification of total RNA was performed with the Qiagen AllPrep DNA/RNA kit. Before analysis, reads from multiple sequencing runs of the same library were pooled. As for the authors' bioinformatics: Reads were retained only if their TCR constant sequence matched exactly, and those retained reads were trimmed to 150 nt and grouped according to their 12-nt molecular barcodes. Within each barcode group, reads were sub-clustered at a 15% Levenshtein threshold, and quality-weighted consensus sequences were built per RNA molecule. Non-functional sequences were excluded, and lower-count sequences lying one edit away from another sequence were also excluded. Based on fitting two negative binomial distributions, any barcode sub-cluster with under 20% of the maximum read count was discarded. In TCRdb, the public reads were trimmed at Q25 with fastp and aligned with MiXCR, with productive beta chains retained. Identical CDR3 protein sequences are pooled into one entry, listed with their most common genes and DNA. TCRdb, not the original authors, processed these V and J calls. This sample lists about 100,000 distinct CDR3 sequences; 30% to 35% were detected once. Jointly, the top ten make up less than 10% of the sample.

Broader findings and caveats from the paper: Highly expanded clone sizes could be underestimated if identical TCR molecules share a barcode. Clones above 20 RNA copies held over 98% of molecules in CMV-specific effector cells but under 1% in naive cells. Spiked-in Jurkat TCR RNA equal to a single cell's worth was reported to be detectable even within 1,100,000 naive CD8 T cells. When barcode sub-clustering was not used, chimeric consensus sequences inflated TCR diversity, with chimeras reaching as high as 47%. Spiked-in Jurkat TCR RNA (roughly 10 copies' worth), which is not part of the donor repertoire, was contained in the naive libraries. Modeling gave about 3.2 recovered TCR RNA copies per cell versus approximately 10 by digital PCR, implying about 30% capture efficiency.

The sequence was collected from a human donor in good health. Some libraries in this study had Jurkat cell RNA spiked in. This chain is built from TRBV24-1 and TRBJ2-7; tentative D gene TRBD2, with 5 bases matching. The specimen was naive CD8+ T cells from blood, with Jurkat cell RNA spiked in. The sample's cell subset or site, from its label and the paper: FACS-sorted CD8+CD4-CCR7+CD45RA+ naive T cells. CDR3 protein: CATSASRGPAFYEQYF. The nucleotide sequence reads TGTGCCACCAGTGCCTCGCGAGGGCCGGCCTTTTACGAGCAGTACTTC.